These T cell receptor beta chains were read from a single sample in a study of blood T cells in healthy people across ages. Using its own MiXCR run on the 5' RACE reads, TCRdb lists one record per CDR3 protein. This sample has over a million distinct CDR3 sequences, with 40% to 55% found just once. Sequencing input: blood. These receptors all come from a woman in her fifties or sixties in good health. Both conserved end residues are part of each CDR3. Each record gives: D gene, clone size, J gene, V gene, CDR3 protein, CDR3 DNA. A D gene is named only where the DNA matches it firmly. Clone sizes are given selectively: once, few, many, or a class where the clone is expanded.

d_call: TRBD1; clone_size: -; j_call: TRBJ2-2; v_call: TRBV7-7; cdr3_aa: CASSVRDRGLTGELFF; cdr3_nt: TGTGCCAGCAGCGTCCGGGACAGGGGTTTAACCGGGGAGCTGTTTTTT
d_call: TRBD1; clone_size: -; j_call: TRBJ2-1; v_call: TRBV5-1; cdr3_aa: CASSYSQGAAYNEQFF; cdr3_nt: TGCGCCAGCAGCTACTCTCAGGGGGCGGCCTACAATGAGCAGTTCTTC
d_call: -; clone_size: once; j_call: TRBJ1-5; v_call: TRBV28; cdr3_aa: CASSSQGNGNQPQHF; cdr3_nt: TGTGCCAGCAGTTCTCAGGGGAATGGCAATCAGCCCCAGCATTTT
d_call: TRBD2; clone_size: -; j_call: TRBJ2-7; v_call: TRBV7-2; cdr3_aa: CASSNSGWGLGIKTYEQYF; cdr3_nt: TGTGCCAGCAGCAATAGCGGGTGGGGTCTTGGGATCAAGACCTACGAGCAGTACTTC
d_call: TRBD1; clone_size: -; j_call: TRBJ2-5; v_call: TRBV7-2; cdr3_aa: CASSRGTGGPQETQYF; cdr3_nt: TGTGCCAGCAGTAGAGGGACAGGGGGGCCCCAAGAGACCCAGTACTTC
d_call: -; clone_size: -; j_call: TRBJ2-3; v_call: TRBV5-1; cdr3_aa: CASSSSGTYTDTQYF; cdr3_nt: TGCGCCAGCAGCAGCTCCGGGACCTACACAGATACGCAGTATTTT
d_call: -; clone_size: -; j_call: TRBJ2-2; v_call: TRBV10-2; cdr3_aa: CASSPGQRAGELFF; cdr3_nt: TGCGCCAGCAGTCCGGGCCAAAGGGCCGGGGAGCTGTTTTTT
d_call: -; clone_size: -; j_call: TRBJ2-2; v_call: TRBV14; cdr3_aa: CVSSRGRQATGELFF; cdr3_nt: TGTGTCAGCAGCCGGGGGAGGCAGGCCACCGGGGAGCTGTTTTTT
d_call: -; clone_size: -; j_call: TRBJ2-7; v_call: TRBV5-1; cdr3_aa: CASSSDSLEKQYF; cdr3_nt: TGCGCCAGCAGCTCGGACTCTCTAGAGAAGCAGTACTTC
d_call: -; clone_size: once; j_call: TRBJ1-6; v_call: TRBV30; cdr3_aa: CAWSVWQFGDSPLHF; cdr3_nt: TGTGCCTGGAGTGTATGGCAATTCGGGGATTCACCCCTCCACTTT
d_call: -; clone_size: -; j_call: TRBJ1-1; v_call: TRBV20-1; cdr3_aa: CSATMNTEAFF; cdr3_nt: TGCAGTGCTACCATGAACACTGAAGCTTTCTTT
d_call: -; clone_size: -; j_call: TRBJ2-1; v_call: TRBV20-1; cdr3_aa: CSARGLAIRGEQFF; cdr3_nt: TGCAGTGCTAGAGGTCTAGCGATCCGCGGTGAGCAGTTCTTC
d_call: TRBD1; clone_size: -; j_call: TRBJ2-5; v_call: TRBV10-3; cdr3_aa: CAISGTGEETQYF; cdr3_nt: TGTGCCATCAGTGGAACAGGGGAAGAGACCCAGTACTTC